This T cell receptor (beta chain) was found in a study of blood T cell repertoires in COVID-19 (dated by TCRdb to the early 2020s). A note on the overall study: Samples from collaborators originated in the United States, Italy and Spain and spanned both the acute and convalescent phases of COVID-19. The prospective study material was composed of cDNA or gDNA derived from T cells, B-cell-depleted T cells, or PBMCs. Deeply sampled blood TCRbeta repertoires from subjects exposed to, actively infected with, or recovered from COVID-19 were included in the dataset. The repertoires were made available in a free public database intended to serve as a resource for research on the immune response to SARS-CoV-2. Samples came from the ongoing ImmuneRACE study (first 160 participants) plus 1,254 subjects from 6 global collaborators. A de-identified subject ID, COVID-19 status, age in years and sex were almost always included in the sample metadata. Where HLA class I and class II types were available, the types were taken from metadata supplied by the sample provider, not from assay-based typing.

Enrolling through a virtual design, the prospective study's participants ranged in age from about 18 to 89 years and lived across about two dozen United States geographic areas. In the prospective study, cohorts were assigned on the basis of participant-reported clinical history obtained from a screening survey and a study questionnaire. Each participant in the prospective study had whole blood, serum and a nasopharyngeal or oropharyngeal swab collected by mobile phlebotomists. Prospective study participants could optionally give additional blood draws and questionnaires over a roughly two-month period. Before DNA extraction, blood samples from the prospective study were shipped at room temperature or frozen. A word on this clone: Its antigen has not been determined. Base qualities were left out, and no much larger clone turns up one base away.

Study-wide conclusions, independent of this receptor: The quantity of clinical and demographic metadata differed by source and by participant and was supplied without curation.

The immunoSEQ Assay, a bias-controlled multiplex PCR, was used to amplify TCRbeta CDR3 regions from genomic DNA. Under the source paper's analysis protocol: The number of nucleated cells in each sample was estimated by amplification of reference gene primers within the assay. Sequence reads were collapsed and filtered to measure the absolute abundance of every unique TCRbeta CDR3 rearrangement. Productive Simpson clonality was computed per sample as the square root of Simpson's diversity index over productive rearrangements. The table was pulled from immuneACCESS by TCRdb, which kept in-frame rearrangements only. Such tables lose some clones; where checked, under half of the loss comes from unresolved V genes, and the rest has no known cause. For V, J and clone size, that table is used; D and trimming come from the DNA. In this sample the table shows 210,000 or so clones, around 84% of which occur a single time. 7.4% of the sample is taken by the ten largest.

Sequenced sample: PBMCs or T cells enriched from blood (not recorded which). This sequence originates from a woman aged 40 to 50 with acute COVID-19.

CDR3 sequence: CAWKSGQGVGNNSPLHF. The nucleotide sequence is given as TGTGCCTGGAAGAGCGGACAGGGGGTCGGAAATAATTCACCCCTCCACTTT. The chain employs TRBV30 and TRBJ1-6, with 10 junctional bases fitting TRBD1. Based on the germline V gene (reference sequence), the CDR1 and CDR2 sequences are GTSNPN and SVGIG. At the junction V is shortened by 4 bases and J by 5 bases; bases outside the gene matches: 11. Counted from cysteine to phenylalanine, this CDR3 has 17 amino acids. The sequence is cut down to CDR3 DNA, 51 bases in frame from base 1.